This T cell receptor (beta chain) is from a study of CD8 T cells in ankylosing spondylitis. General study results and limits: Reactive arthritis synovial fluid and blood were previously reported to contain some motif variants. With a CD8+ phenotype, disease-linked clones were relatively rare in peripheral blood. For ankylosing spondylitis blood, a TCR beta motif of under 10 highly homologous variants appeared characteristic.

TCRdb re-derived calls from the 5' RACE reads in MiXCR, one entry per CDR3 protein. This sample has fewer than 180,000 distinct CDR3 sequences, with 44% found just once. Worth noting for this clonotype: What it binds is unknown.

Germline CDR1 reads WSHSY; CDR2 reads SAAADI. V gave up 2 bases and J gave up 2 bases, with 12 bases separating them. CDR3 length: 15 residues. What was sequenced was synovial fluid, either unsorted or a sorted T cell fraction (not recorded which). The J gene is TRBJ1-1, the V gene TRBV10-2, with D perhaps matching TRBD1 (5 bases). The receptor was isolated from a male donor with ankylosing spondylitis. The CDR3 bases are TGCGCCAGCAGTGAGCCCTCGACAGTAAACACTGAAGCTTTCTTT. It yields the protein CASSEPSTVNTEAFF.